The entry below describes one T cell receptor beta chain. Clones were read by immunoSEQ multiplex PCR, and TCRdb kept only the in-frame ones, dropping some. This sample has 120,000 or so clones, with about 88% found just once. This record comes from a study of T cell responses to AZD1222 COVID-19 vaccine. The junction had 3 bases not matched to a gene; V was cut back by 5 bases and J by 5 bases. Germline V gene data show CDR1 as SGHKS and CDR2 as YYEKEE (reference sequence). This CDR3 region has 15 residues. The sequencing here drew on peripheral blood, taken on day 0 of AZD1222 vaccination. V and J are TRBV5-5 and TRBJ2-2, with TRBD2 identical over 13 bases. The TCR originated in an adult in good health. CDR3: CASRRTSGRTGELFF. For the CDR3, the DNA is TGTGCCAGCAGGAGGACTAGCGGGAGAACCGGGGAGCTGTTTTTT.